A selection of T cell receptor beta chains follows, all from one sample in a study of radiotherapy plus CTLA-4 blockade in lung cancer. The repertoire was sequenced with immunoSEQ multiplex PCR; TCRdb's copy has only in-frame clones and lacks some. This table holds 55,000 to 65,000 clones, roughly 76% found once. The source was peripheral blood, collected from a patient treated with radiotherapy plus ipilimumab. Receptors were obtained from a human donor with non-small cell lung cancer who had a complete response to radiotherapy plus ipilimumab. CDR3s include the opening cysteine and the closing phenylalanine or tryptophan. A D gene is named only where the DNA matches it firmly. The size field is filled for only some rows; it gives once, few, many or a size class.

J: TRBJ2-7
V: TRBV28
size: -
D: TRBD1
DNA: TGTGCCAGCAGTGTATGGCGGACAGGGACCTACGAGCAGTACTTC
CDR3: CASSVWRTGTYEQYF

J: TRBJ1-1
V: TRBV25-1
size: -
D: -
DNA: TGTGCCAGCAGAGAAACAGGGCTTAACCAAGCTTTCTTT
CDR3: CASRETGLNQAFF

J: TRBJ1-6
V: TRBV27
size: once
D: -
DNA: TGTGCCAGCAGTCCCCAGGGTTCCTATAATTCACCCCTCCACTTT
CDR3: CASSPQGSYNSPLHF

J: TRBJ1-6
V: TRBV4-3
size: -
D: TRBD1
DNA: TGCGCCAGCAGCACCCGGGACAGGGTCTATAATTCACCCCTCCACTTT
CDR3: CASSTRDRVYNSPLHF

J: TRBJ1-3
V: TRBV6-5
size: -
D: -
DNA: TGTGCCAGCAGTTACTACGGCTCTGGAAACACCATATATTTT
CDR3: CASSYYGSGNTIYF

J: TRBJ1-2
V: TRBV7-2
size: -
D: TRBD1
DNA: TGTGCCAGCAGCTTACAGGGGGCGGGTGGTGTTGGCTACACCTTC
CDR3: CASSLQGAGGVGYTF

J: TRBJ2-3
V: TRBV29-1
size: few
D: TRBD2
DNA: TGCAGCGTTGATCTAGCGGGTACAGATACGCAGTATTTT
CDR3: CSVDLAGTDTQYF

J: TRBJ1-4
V: TRBV19
size: -
D: TRBD1
DNA: TGTGCCAGTAGCCTCCCCGGGACAGCTGATGAAAAACTGTTTTTT
CDR3: CASSLPGTADEKLFF

J: TRBJ2-7
V: TRBV7-2
size: -
D: -
DNA: TGTGCCAGCAGCTATGTCCGGGACAAAAAAGACGAGCAGTACTTC
CDR3: CASSYVRDKKDEQYF

J: TRBJ1-1
V: TRBV18
size: -
D: TRBD1
DNA: TGTGCCAGCTCACCACCGGATAACGGACAGGGCATTCTCGAGAACACTGAAGCTTTCTTT
CDR3: CASSPPDNGQGILENTEAFF

J: TRBJ1-4
V: TRBV6-1
size: few
D: -
DNA: TGTGCCAGCAGGGGGGGGACGATGGGGCCCAAAAAACTGTTTTTT
CDR3: CASRGGTMGPKKLFF

J: TRBJ2-1
V: TRBV15
size: -
D: TRBD2
DNA: TGTGCCACTAGGGAGGGGACTAGCGGCGATGAGCAGTTCTTC
CDR3: CATREGTSGDEQFF

J: TRBJ2-3
V: TRBV27
size: -
D: -
DNA: TGTGCCAGCAGGGATGGTAGCCTGGGTGTAGATACGCAGTATTTT
CDR3: CASRDGSLGVDTQYF

J: TRBJ2-1
V: TRBV18
size: -
D: -
DNA: TGTGCCAGCTCACAATCATTTACAGGGTTAGGCTACAATGAGCAGTTCTTC
CDR3: CASSQSFTGLGYNEQFF

J: TRBJ1-1
V: TRBV11-2
size: -
D: TRBD1
DNA: TGTGCCAGCAGCAAATATCGACAGGGGGCTCCCGAAGCTTTCTTT
CDR3: CASSKYRQGAPEAFF

J: TRBJ1-1
V: TRBV19
size: -
D: TRBD1
DNA: TGTGCCAGTAGTTACCAAAGAAGGACAGGGAACACTGAAGCTTTCTTT
CDR3: CASSYQRRTGNTEAFF

J: TRBJ2-5
V: TRBV19
size: -
D: -
DNA: TGTGCCAGTAAAGAGGGCTTGGGTGAGACCCAGTACTTC
CDR3: CASKEGLGETQYF

J: TRBJ1-1
V: TRBV6-1
size: -
D: -
DNA: TGTGCCAGCAGTGAGTACAGGAGAGCCATGAACACTGAAGCTTTCTTT
CDR3: CASSEYRRAMNTEAFF

J: TRBJ2-1
V: TRBV9
size: -
D: TRBD2
DNA: TGTGCCAGCAGCAAATCCGGGACTAGCGGCTACAATGAGCAGTTCTTC
CDR3: CASSKSGTSGYNEQFF

J: TRBJ2-5
V: TRBV6-6
size: -
D: TRBD1
DNA: TGTGCCAGCAGCCGACCGGGGACAGACCAAGAGACCCAGTACTTC
CDR3: CASSRPGTDQETQYF

J: TRBJ1-4
V: TRBV18
size: -
D: TRBD1
DNA: TGTGCCAGCTCACCACTGGGACAGGCGAGTAGTGAAAAACTGTTTTTT
CDR3: CASSPLGQASSEKLFF

J: TRBJ1-1
V: TRBV9
size: -
D: -
DNA: TGTGCCAGCAGCGTAGCTCGATTTGTCACGCTAGCCGGCCGGAAGGCTTTCTTT
CDR3: CASSVARFVTLAGRKAFF

J: TRBJ2-2
V: TRBV4-1
size: -
D: TRBD2
DNA: TGCGCCAGCCGTCCGGCCTGGGCTAGCGGGGGGGAACGATCCGGGGAGCTGTTTTTT
CDR3: CASRPAWASGGERSGELFF

J: TRBJ1-2
V: TRBV2
size: -
D: -
DNA: TGTGCCAGCAAACAGAGGGTGGAAGGCTACACCTTC
CDR3: CASKQRVEGYTF

J: TRBJ2-5
V: TRBV11-2
size: -
D: TRBD1
DNA: TGTGCCAGCAGATCCGGGACAGGGGGTTTGTTGGAGACCCAGTACTTC
CDR3: CASRSGTGGLLETQYF

J: TRBJ1-1
V: TRBV28
size: -
D: TRBD1
DNA: TGTGCCAGCAGTTTAGCGGGACAGGGGAACTCTGAAGCTTTCTTT
CDR3: CASSLAGQGNSEAFF

J: TRBJ2-1
V: TRBV5-1
size: -
D: -
DNA: TGCGCCAGCAGCTTGGGCGGCAGCTCCTACAATGAGCAGTTCTTC
CDR3: CASSLGGSSYNEQFF

J: TRBJ2-2
V: TRBV5-6
size: -
D: TRBD1
DNA: TGTGCCAGCAGCTACACCTTTCCTCCGACAGGGATAAGGTCCGGGGAGCTGTTTTTT
CDR3: CASSYTFPPTGIRSGELFF

J: TRBJ1-2
V: TRBV7-9
size: -
D: -
DNA: TGTGCCAGCAGCTTAGCGGGGGCAGGTCTCGAGAGTGGCTACACCTTC
CDR3: CASSLAGAGLESGYTF

J: TRBJ1-1
V: TRBV30
size: -
D: TRBD1
DNA: TGTGCCTGGAGTGTACCCCCCGGACAGGAAAACACTGAAGCTTTCTTT
CDR3: CAWSVPPGQENTEAFF

J: TRBJ2-1
V: TRBV7-8
size: -
D: -
DNA: TGTGCCAGCAGCTTAGTAGGAGGGGCGCGGTACAATGAGCAGTTCTTC
CDR3: CASSLVGGARYNEQFF

J: TRBJ2-3
V: TRBV10-3
size: -
D: TRBD2
DNA: TGTGCCATCAGTGACTCTAGCGGGAGAGGGGATACGCAGTATTTT
CDR3: CAISDSSGRGDTQYF

J: TRBJ2-1
V: TRBV5-1
size: -
D: -
DNA: TGCGCCAGCAGCTTAGGAGGGGGGGGATACAATGAGCAGTTCTTC
CDR3: CASSLGGGGYNEQFF

J: TRBJ2-2
V: TRBV10-2
size: -
D: -
DNA: TGCGCCAGCAGTGTAGGTAGTAGAGGTTCCGGGGAGCTGTTTTTT
CDR3: CASSVGSRGSGELFF

J: TRBJ2-4
V: TRBV2
size: -
D: TRBD1
DNA: TGTGCCAGCAGAGAAAGACAGGGGGCAGCCAAAAACATTCAGTACTTC
CDR3: CASRERQGAAKNIQYF

J: TRBJ1-1
V: TRBV7-9
size: -
D: -
DNA: TGTGCCAGCAGCTCGCCACCGGGAAATATAGAAAACACTGAAGCTTTCTTT
CDR3: CASSSPPGNIENTEAFF

J: TRBJ1-2
V: TRBV11-1
size: -
D: TRBD1
DNA: TGTGCCAGCAGCCGGACAGGGGATGGCTACACCTTC
CDR3: CASSRTGDGYTF

J: TRBJ2-3
V: TRBV7-9
size: -
D: TRBD2
DNA: TGTGCCAGCAGCCCCGGACTAGCGGATCCCTGGGATACGCAGTATTTT
CDR3: CASSPGLADPWDTQYF

J: TRBJ1-3
V: TRBV28
size: few
D: -
DNA: TGTGCCAGCAGCCGGACAGACCCTGGAAACACCATATATTTT
CDR3: CASSRTDPGNTIYF

J: TRBJ1-5
V: TRBV18
size: -
D: -
DNA: TGTGCCAGCTCACCACCGAGGATTGGGGTCACGGGGAATCAGCCCCAGCATTTT
CDR3: CASSPPRIGVTGNQPQHF

J: TRBJ2-7
V: TRBV28
size: -
D: TRBD1
DNA: TGTGCCAGCAGACGACAGGGACCCTCCGAGCAGTACTTC
CDR3: CASRRQGPSEQYF

J: TRBJ2-4
V: TRBV7-9
size: -
D: TRBD1
DNA: TGTGCCAGCAGCCTGGGGGACAGCAGCATAGCCAAAAACATTCAGTACTTC
CDR3: CASSLGDSSIAKNIQYF

J: TRBJ2-1
V: TRBV19
size: -
D: TRBD1
DNA: TGTGCCAGTAGTATACCTAACAGGGGGCCAAATGAGGAGCAGTTCTTC
CDR3: CASSIPNRGPNEEQFF

J: TRBJ1-3
V: TRBV4-3
size: once
D: TRBD1
DNA: TGCGCCAGCAGCCAAGACCGGACAGGGGACTGGGGAAACACCATATATTTT
CDR3: CASSQDRTGDWGNTIYF

J: TRBJ2-7
V: TRBV5-6
size: once
D: TRBD1
DNA: TGTGCCAGCAGCTTGAGTGGGACAGCCTTCTACGAGCAGTACTTC
CDR3: CASSLSGTAFYEQYF

J: TRBJ1-3
V: TRBV30
size: -
D: -
DNA: TGTGCCTGGTCGCAGGGAAGAAACACCATATATTTT
CDR3: CAWSQGRNTIYF

J: TRBJ2-1
V: TRBV9
size: -
D: -
DNA: TGTGCCAGCAGCGTGTGGGTGGCTAGCTCCTACAATGAGCAGTTCTTC
CDR3: CASSVWVASSYNEQFF

J: TRBJ2-1
V: TRBV5-3
size: -
D: -
DNA: TGTGCCAGAAGCTTGGAGGGACTCGGCAATGAGCAGTTCTTC
CDR3: CARSLEGLGNEQFF

J: TRBJ1-4
V: TRBV18
size: -
D: TRBD1
DNA: TGTGCCAGCTCATCATGGGGACAGGGACGGGCCCCAGAAAAACTGTTTTTT
CDR3: CASSSWGQGRAPEKLFF

J: TRBJ1-2
V: TRBV6-6
size: -
D: -
DNA: TGTGCCAGCAGCCAACGGGAGGGCGGCTACACCTTC
CDR3: CASSQREGGYTF

J: TRBJ2-3
V: TRBV29-1
size: -
D: TRBD1
DNA: TGCAGCGTCGAAAGAACAGGGGGCGGAGGTCGGGATACGCAGTATTTT
CDR3: CSVERTGGGGRDTQYF

J: TRBJ1-5
V: TRBV6-1
size: -
D: -
DNA: TGTGCCAGCAGTGGGCAGGTTAGCAATCAGCCCCAGCATTTT
CDR3: CASSGQVSNQPQHF

J: TRBJ2-3
V: TRBV19
size: -
D: TRBD2
DNA: TGTGCCAGTAGTATAGTAGGTAGCGGGGGCACAGATACGCAGTATTTT
CDR3: CASSIVGSGGTDTQYF

J: TRBJ2-7
V: TRBV5-6
size: -
D: TRBD2
DNA: TGTGCCAGCAGCCTCAGGACTAGCGGGGTCTCCTACGAGCAGTACTTC
CDR3: CASSLRTSGVSYEQYF

J: TRBJ1-3
V: TRBV28
size: few
D: -
DNA: TGTGCCAGCCCTAGCGCCTCTGGAAACACCATATATTTT
CDR3: CASPSASGNTIYF